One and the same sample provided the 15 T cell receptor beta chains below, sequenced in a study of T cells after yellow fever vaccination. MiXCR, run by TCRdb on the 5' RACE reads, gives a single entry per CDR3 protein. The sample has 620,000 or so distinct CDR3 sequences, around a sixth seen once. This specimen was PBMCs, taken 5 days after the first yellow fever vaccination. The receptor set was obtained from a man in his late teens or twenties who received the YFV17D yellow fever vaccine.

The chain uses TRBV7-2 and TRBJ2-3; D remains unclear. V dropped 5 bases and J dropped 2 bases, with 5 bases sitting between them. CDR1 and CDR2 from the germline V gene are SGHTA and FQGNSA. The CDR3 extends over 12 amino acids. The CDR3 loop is CASSTYTDTQYF. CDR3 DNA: TGTGCCAGCAGCACCTACACAGATACGCAGTATTTT.

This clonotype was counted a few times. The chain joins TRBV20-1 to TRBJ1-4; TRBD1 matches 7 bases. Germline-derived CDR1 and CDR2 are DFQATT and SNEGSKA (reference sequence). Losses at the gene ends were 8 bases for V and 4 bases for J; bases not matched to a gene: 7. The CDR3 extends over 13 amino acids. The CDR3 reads CSPQDRSNEKLFF. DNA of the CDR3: TGCAGTCCTCAGGACAGGAGTAATGAAAAACTGTTTTTT.

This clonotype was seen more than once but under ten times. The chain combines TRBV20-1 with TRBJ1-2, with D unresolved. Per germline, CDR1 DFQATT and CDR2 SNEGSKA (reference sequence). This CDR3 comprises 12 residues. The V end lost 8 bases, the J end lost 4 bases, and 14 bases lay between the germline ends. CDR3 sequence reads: CSPSPRGYGYTF. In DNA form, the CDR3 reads TGCAGTCCGTCACCCCGAGGCTATGGCTACACCTTC.

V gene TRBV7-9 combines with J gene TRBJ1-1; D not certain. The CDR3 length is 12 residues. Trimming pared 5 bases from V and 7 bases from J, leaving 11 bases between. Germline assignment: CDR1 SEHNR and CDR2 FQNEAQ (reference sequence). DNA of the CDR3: TGTGCCAGCAGCGCGGAATTAAGTGAAGCTTTCTTT. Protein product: CASSAELSEAFF.

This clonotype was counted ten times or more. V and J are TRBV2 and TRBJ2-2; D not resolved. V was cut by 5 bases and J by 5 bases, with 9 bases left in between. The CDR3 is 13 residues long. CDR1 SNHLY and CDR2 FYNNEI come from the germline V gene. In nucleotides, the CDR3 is TGTGCCAGCAGTCTTCACAGAACCGGGGAGCTGTTTTTT. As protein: CASSLHRTGELFF.

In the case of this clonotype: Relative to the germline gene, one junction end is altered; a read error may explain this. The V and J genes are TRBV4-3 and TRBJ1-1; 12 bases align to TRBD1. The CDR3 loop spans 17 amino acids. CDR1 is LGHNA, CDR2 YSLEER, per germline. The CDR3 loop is CANSQGLGTGGNTEAFF. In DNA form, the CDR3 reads TGCGCCAACAGCCAAGGATTAGGGACAGGGGGCAACACTGAAGCTTTCTTT.

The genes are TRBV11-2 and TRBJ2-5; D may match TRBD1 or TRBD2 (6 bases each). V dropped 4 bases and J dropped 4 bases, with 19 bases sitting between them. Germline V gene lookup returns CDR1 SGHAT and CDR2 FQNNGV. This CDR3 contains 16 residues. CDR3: CASSSPWAGHVETQYF. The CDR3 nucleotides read TGTGCCAGCAGCTCCCCCTGGGCGGGACACGTAGAGACCCAGTACTTC. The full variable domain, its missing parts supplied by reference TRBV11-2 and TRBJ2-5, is EAGVAQSPRYKIIEKRQSVAFWCNPISGHATLYWYQQILGQGPKLLIQFQNNGVVDDSQLPKDRFSAERLKGVDSTLKIQPAKLEDSAVYLCASSSPWAGHVETQYFGPGTRLLVL.

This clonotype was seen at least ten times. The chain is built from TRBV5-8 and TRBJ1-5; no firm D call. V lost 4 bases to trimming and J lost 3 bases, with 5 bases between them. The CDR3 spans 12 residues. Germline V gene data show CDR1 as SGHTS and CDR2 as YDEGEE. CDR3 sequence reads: CASSPFNQPQHF. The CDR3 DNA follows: TGTGCCAGCAGCCCATTCAATCAGCCCCAGCATTTT.

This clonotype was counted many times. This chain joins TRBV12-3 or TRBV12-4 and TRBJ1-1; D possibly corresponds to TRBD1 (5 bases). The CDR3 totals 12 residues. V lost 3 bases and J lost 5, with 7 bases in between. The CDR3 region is CASSFWGTEAFF. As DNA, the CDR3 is TGTGCCAGCAGTTTTTGGGGGACTGAAGCTTTCTTT.

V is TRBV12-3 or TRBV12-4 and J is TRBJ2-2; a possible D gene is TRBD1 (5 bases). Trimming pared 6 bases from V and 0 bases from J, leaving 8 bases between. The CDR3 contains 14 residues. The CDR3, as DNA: TGTGCCAGCAGGAAAGGGGCGAACACCGGGGAGCTGTTTTTT. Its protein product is CASRKGANTGELFF.

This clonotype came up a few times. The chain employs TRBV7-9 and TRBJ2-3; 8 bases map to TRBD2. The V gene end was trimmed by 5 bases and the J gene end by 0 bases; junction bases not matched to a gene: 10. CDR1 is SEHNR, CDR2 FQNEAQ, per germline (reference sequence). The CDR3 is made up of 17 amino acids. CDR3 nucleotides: TGTGCCAGCAGCCCTCGAGCGGGGGCCATTAGCACAGATACGCAGTATTTT. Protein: CASSPRAGAISTDTQYF.

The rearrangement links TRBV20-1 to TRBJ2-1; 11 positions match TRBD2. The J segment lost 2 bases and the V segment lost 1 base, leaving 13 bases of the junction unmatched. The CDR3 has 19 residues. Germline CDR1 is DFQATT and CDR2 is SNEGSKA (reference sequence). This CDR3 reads CSARGYPTSGASTYNEQFF. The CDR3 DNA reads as TGCAGTGCTAGAGGGTACCCGACTAGCGGGGCAAGTACCTACAATGAGCAGTTCTTC.

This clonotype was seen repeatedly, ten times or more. In DNA form, the CDR3 reads TGTGCCAGCAGACCGTACGGCAGCTCCTACGAGCAGTACTTC. Residues: CASRPYGSSYEQYF. The V gene is TRBV12-3 or TRBV12-4, the J gene TRBJ2-7, with D unclear. This CDR3 contains 14 residues. Trimming shortened V by 6 bases and J by 0 bases, and 12 bases separated the two germline ends.

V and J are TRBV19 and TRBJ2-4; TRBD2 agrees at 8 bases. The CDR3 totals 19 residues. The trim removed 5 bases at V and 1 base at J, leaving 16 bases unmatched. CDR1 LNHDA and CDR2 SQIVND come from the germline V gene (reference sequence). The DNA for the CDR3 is TGTGCCAGTAGTGTGCGTAGCGGGGACCCTGGGGGGGCCAAAAACATTCAGTACTTC. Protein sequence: CASSVRSGDPGGAKNIQYF.

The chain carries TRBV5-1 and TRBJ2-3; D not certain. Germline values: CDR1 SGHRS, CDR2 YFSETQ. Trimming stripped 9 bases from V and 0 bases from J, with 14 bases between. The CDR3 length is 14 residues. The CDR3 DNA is TGCGCCACAAGGCTACTCCTAAGCACAGATACGCAGTATTTT. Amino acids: CATRLLLSTDTQYF.